This T cell receptor (beta chain) is drawn from a study of shared clonotypes between healthy human individuals. Study-wide results and caveats: A generally larger estimated richness was seen in naive subsets than in memory subsets. When naive CD4 clonotypes were compared across a handful of donors, 5% to 5.5% were shared.

Germline CDR1 SEHNR, CDR2 FQNEAQ (reference sequence). The CDR3 has 13 amino acids. J was trimmed by 5 bases and V by 10 bases; bases with no gene match: 7. Naive CD8 isolation took CD45RO-negative cells positively selected for CCR7 and excluded terminally differentiated effector memory CD45RA+ cells. On this clone itself: Its antigen is as yet unknown.

TCRdb's copy holds only in-frame clones and misses some; the assay was immunoSEQ multiplex PCR. The table shows about 2.1 million clones, with around 95% occurring only once. The receptor comes from a man between 18 and 29 years old in good health. Some clones in this sample may be carry-over from other donors' samples. Sequenced: naive CD8+ T cells from PBMCs. The chain joins TRBV7-9 to TRBJ2-1; 8 nucleotides line up with TRBD2. The CDR3 loop is CATRTSLHNEQFF. The CDR3 DNA reads TGTGCCACGCGGACTAGCCTTCACAATGAGCAGTTCTTC.